This entry lists 12 T cell receptor beta chains sequenced from one sample in a study of T cell repertoires in cytomegalovirus infection. From the reads, TCRdb called clonotypes with MiXCR, one entry per CDR3 protein. The sample carries 550,000 to 850,000 distinct CDR3 sequences, 30% to 40% recorded once. No antigens are known for them. This specimen was cultured PBMCs, taken from culture after CMV antigen stimulation. All receptors derive from a human donor in good health (CMV status not recorded). Some clones in this sample may be carry-over from other donors' samples.

V usage is TRBV7-6 and J usage is TRBJ2-7; 9 bases align to TRBD1. Germline CDR1 is SGHVS and CDR2 is FNYEAQ. Germline trimming cut 5 bases from V and 2 bases from J; bases unmatched to any gene: 7. The CDR3 consists of 15 residues. The CDR3 loop is CASSNPTGGAYEQYF. In DNA, the CDR3 is TGTGCCAGCAGCAACCCGACAGGGGGAGCCTACGAGCAGTACTTC.

The rearrangement links TRBV6-6 to TRBJ2-3; 7 bases line up with TRBD2. Looked up from germline, CDR1 is MNHNY and CDR2 is SVGAGI (reference sequence). Germline trimming cut 7 bases from V and 4 bases from J; bases unmatched to any gene: 8. The CDR3 has 14 amino acids. The CDR3 loop reads CASTPSGKADTQYF. CDR3 bases: TGTGCCAGCACTCCTAGCGGAAAGGCAGATACGCAGTATTTT.

This clonotype was detected ten times or more. The chain carries TRBV7-2 and TRBJ1-3; D is unresolved. The CDR3 is made up of 14 amino acids. The V end was cut by 3 bases, the J end by 3 bases, with 9 bases between. The germline V gene encodes CDR1 SGHTA and CDR2 FQGNSA. CDR3 nucleotides: TGTGCCAGCAGCTTCTCAGTTATTGGAAACACCATATATTTT. Its protein product is CASSFSVIGNTIYF.

V and J are TRBV2 and TRBJ2-4; 10 bases fit TRBD2. Per the germline V gene, CDR1 is SNHLY and CDR2 is FYNNEI. The CDR3 spans 17 residues. V gave up 7 bases and J gave up 0 bases; unmatched junction bases: 9. This CDR3 is CASIPSGGALAKNIQYF. For the CDR3, the DNA is TGTGCCAGCATACCGAGCGGGGGGGCGCTAGCCAAAAACATTCAGTACTTC.

V and J are TRBV20-1 and TRBJ2-3, with TRBD2 matching 9 bases. The V gene's germline CDR1 is DFQATT and CDR2 SNEGSKA (reference sequence). CDR3 size: 16 residues. The J segment lost 1 base and the V segment lost 4 bases, leaving 9 bases of the junction unmatched. CDR3 protein: CSATHLTSGGTDTQYF. Written as DNA, the CDR3 is TGCAGTGCTACCCATTTGACTAGCGGAGGCACAGATACGCAGTATTTT.

The genes are TRBV6-2 or TRBV6-3 and TRBJ2-7; 8 bases map to TRBD1. The CDR3 consists of 12 residues. The V and J ends lost 8 bases and 2 bases, in that order; junction bases with no gene match: 2. Germline V CDR1 and CDR2: MNHEY, SVGEGT. In DNA form, the CDR3 reads TGTGCCAGCGGGACAGGTCCCTACGAGCAGTACTTC. It translates to CASGTGPYEQYF.

This clonotype has at least ten counts. The genes are TRBV7-2 and TRBJ1-1, with 8 positions matching TRBD1. The CDR3 has 15 residues. With V trimmed by 5 bases and J by 0 bases, 5 bases remained unmatched. Germline-derived CDR1 and CDR2 are SGHTA and FQGNSA. CDR3 DNA: TGTGCCAGCAGCCCGGGACAGGTATTGAACACTGAAGCTTTCTTT. It translates to CASSPGQVLNTEAFF.

V gene TRBV5-1 combines with J gene TRBJ1-6; no reliable D call. The CDR3 spans 15 residues. The germline V and J ends were trimmed by 5 bases and 2 bases, with 11 bases remaining between them. CDR1 and CDR2 (germline): SGHRS, YFSETQ. The CDR3 loop is CASSVEKPYNSPLHF. CDR3 coding DNA: TGCGCCAGCAGTGTTGAGAAGCCCTATAATTCACCCCTCCACTTT. Full variable domain (outside the CDR3, taken from reference TRBV5-1 and TRBJ1-6): KAGVTQTPRYLIKTRGQQVTLSCSPISGHRSVSWYQQTPGQGLQFLFEYFSETQRNKGNFPGRFSGRQFSNSRSEMNVSTLELGDSALYLCASSVEKPYNSPLHFGNGTRLTVT.

Here the CDR3 reads CAIRSGSPEVAQFF. CDR3 DNA: TGTGCCATCAGGAGCGGGAGTCCTGAGGTAGCGCAGTTCTTC. V gene TRBV10-3 combines with J gene TRBJ2-1, with 8 bases matching TRBD2. Germline lookup yields CDR1 ENHRY and CDR2 SYGVKD. Trimming cost V 6 bases and J 12 bases; bases outside gene matches: 13. There are 14 residues in the CDR3.

The chain links TRBV6-6 to TRBJ1-2, with 7 bases lining up with TRBD1. Germline trimming cut 7 bases from V and 7 bases from J; bases unmatched to any gene: 12. Per germline, CDR1 MNHNY and CDR2 SVGAGI (reference sequence). CDR3 size: 14 residues. CDR3 coding DNA: TGTGCCAGCATCTTGGGGGAGGGGGCGACTGGCTACACCTTC. Its protein is CASILGEGATGYTF.

This clonotype was seen a few times. For the CDR3, the DNA is TGTGCCAGCAGTGTAACTTCTGTCACCGGGGAGCTGTTTTTT. Protein: CASSVTSVTGELFF. The rearrangement uses TRBV2 and TRBJ2-2; D is unresolved. Trimming stripped 4 bases from V and 4 bases from J, with 10 bases between. Germline V gene data show CDR1 as SNHLY and CDR2 as FYNNEI. This CDR3 has 14 residues.

The V gene is TRBV2, the J gene TRBJ1-2; no firm D call. The germline CDR1 and CDR2 sequences are SNHLY and FYNNEI. The length of the CDR3 is 14 residues. V was trimmed by 8 bases and J by 4 bases, leaving 17 bases between them. CDR3 coding DNA: TGTGCCAGCCCTAGATCGGACCTAATCTATGGCTACACCTTC. The encoded protein is CASPRSDLIYGYTF.